This T cell receptor beta chain was sequenced for a study of OX40 agonist ivuxolimab in advanced cancers. Repertoires were generated with immunoSEQ multiplex PCR, while TCRdb's copy carries only in-frame clones and drops some. The table includes roughly 90,000 clones, approximately 91% detected once. This specimen consisted of CD4+ or CD8+ T cells sorted from blood, obtained in a trial of the OX40 agonist ivuxolimab. This sequence originates from an adult with an advanced solid tumor such as melanoma, head and neck, liver or kidney cancer.

CDR3 in DNA: TGTGCCAGCAGACCGGGACAGGGGGCACGGCAGCCCCAGCATTTT. Translated, it gives CASRPGQGARQPQHF. The chain has TRBV6-6 and TRBJ1-5; TRBD1 matches at 12 bases. There are 15 residues in the CDR3. V shed 6 bases, J shed 7 bases, and the junction held 7 bases outside the gene matches. Germline values: CDR1 MNHNY, CDR2 SVGAGI (reference sequence).